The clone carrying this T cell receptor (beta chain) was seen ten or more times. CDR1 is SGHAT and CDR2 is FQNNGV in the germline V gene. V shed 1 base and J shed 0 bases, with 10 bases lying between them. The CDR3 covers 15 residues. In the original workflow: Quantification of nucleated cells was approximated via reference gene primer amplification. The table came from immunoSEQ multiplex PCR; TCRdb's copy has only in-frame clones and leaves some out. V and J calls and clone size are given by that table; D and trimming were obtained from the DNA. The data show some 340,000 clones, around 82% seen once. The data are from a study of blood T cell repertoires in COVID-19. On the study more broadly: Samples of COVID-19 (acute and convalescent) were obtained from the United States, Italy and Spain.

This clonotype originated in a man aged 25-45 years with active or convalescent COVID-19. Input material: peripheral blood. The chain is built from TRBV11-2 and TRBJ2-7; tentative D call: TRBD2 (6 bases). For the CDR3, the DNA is TGTGCCAGCAGCTTAGCGGCGACTAGCTCCTACGAGCAGTACTTC. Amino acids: CASSLAATSSYEQYF.